The subject of this entry is one TCR beta chain. This sample is drawn from a study of blood T cell repertoires in COVID-19. Study background: PBMCs, B-cell-depleted T cells, or T cells were the source of the cDNA or gDNA that made up the material.

Method: immunoSEQ multiplex PCR; TCRdb's copy keeps in-frame clones and lacks some. The sample has about 260,000 clones; approximately 88% are singletons. The Seattle patients, enrolled during active infection, were followed longitudinally. The CDR3 is made up of 16 amino acids. The V gene's germline CDR1 is KGHDR and CDR2 SFDVKD. V gave up 0 bases and J gave up 7 bases; unmatched junction bases: 8. The source of this sequence is an older woman with COVID-19, enrolled during active disease. Sequenced input: peripheral blood. V gene TRBV24-1 combines with J gene TRBJ2-1; the match to TRBD2 covers 7 bases. The CDR3 loop reads CATSDLYSGEGNEQFF. The CDR3 nucleotides are TGTGCCACCAGTGATTTGTATTCGGGGGAGGGGAATGAGCAGTTCTTC.